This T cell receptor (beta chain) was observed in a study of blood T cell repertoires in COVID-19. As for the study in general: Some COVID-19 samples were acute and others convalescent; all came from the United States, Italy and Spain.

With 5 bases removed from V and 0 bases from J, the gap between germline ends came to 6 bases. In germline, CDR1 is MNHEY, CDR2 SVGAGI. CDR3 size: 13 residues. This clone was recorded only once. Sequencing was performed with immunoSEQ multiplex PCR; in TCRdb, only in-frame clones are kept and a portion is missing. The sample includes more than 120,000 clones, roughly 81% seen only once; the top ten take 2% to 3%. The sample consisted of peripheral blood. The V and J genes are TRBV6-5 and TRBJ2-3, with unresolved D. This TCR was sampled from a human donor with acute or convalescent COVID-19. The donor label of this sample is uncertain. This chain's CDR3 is CASSIQSTDTQYF. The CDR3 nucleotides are TGTGCCAGCAGTATACAGAGCACAGATACGCAGTATTTT.